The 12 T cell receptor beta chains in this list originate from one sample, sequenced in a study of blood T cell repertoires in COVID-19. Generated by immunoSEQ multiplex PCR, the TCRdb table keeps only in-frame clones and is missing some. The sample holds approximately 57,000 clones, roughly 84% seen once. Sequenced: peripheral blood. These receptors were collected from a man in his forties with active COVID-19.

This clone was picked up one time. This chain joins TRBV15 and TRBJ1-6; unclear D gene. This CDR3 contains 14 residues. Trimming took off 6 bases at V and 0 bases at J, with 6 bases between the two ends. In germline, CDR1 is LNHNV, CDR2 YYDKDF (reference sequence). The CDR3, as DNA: TGTGCCACCAGACTGAGCTCCTATAATTCACCCCTCCACTTT. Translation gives CATRLSSYNSPLHF.

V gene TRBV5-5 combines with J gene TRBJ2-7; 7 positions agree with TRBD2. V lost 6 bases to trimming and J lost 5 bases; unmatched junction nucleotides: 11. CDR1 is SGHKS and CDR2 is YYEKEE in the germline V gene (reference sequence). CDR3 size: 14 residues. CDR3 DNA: TGTGCCAGCACTTCCCTCGGGGGGTTCGACGAGCAGTACTTC. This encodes CASTSLGGFDEQYF.

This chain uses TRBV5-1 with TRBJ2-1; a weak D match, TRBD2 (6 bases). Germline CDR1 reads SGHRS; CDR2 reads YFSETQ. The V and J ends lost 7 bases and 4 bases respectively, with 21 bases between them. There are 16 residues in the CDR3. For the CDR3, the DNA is TGCGCCAGCCAGCCCGGGACTCAGGGACCTTACAATGAGCAGTTCTTC. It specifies CASQPGTQGPYNEQFF.

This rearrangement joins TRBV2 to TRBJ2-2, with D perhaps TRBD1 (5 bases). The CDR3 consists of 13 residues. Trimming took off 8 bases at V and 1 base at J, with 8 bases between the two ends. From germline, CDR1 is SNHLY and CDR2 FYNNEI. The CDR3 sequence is CASGTGNTGELFF. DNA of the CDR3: TGTGCCAGCGGCACAGGGAACACCGGGGAGCTGTTTTTT. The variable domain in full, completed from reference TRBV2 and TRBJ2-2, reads EPEVTQTPSHQVTQMGQEVILRCVPISNHLYFYWYRQILGQKVEFLVSFYNNEISEKSEIFDDQFSVERPDGSNFTLKIRSTKLEDSAMYFCASGTGNTGELFFGEGSRLTVL.

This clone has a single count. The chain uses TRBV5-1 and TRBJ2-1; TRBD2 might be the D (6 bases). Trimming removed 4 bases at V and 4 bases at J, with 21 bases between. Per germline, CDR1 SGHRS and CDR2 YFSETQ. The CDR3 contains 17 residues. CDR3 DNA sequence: TGCGCCAGCAGCCCCACCGGGGGACCCACCGTTTACAATGAGCAGTTCTTC. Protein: CASSPTGGPTVYNEQFF.

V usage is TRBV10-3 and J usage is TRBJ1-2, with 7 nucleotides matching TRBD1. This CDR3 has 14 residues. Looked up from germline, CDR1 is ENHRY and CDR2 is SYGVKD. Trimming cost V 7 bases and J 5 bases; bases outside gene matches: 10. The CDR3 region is CAITPAGGEYGYTF. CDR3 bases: TGTGCCATCACGCCCGCAGGGGGAGAGTATGGCTACACCTTC.

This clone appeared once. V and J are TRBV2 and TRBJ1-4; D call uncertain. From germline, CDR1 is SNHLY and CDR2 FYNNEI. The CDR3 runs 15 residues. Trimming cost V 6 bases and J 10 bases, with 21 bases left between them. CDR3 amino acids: CASSESGWEAGKLFF. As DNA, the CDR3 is TGTGCCAGCAGCGAGTCGGGCTGGGAGGCGGGAAAACTGTTTTTT.

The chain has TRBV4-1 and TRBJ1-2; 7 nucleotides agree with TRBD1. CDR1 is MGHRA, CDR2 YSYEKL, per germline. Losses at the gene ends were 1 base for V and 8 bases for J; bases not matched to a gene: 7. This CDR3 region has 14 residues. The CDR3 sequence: CASSQGTGLTGYTF. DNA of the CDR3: TGCGCCAGCAGCCAAGGGACAGGCTTAACCGGCTACACCTTC.

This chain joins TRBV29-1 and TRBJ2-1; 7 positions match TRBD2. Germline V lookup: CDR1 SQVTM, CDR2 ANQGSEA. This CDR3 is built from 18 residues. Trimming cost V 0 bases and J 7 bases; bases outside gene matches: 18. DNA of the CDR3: TGCAGCGTTGAAGATCCCGGGGGTTGGCGGGAGAGTTATAATGAGCAGTTCTTC. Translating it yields CSVEDPGGWRESYNEQFF.

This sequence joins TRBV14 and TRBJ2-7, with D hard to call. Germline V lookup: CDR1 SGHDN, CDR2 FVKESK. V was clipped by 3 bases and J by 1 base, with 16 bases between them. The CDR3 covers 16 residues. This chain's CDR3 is CASSQVARGRSYEQYF. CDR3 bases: TGTGCCAGCAGCCAGGTTGCCCGAGGCCGGTCCTACGAGCAGTACTTC. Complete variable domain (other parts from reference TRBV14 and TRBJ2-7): EAGVTQFPSHSVIEKGQTVTLRCDPISGHDNLYWYRRVMGKEIKFLLHFVKESKQDESGMPNNRFLAERTGGTYSTLKVQPAELEDSGVYFCASSQVARGRSYEQYFGPGTRLTVT.

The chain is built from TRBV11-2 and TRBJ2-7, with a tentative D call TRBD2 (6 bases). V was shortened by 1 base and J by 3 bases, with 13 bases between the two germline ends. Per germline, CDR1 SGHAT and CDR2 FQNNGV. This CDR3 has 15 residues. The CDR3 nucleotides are TGTGCCAGCAGCTTAGGCGATGGGACTTTCTACGAGCAGTACTTC. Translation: CASSLGDGTFYEQYF.

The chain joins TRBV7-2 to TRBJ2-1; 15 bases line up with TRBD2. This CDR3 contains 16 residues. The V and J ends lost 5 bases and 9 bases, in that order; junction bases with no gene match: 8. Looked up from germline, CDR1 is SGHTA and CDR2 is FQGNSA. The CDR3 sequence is CASSGRPGLAGGEQFF. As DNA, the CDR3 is TGTGCCAGCAGCGGAAGGCCGGGACTAGCGGGGGGTGAGCAGTTCTTC.